These 15 T cell receptor beta chains came from one sample sequenced in a study of blood T cell repertoires in COVID-19. Only in-frame clones appear in the TCRdb table, and some are missing; sequencing was by immunoSEQ multiplex PCR. The sample contains 200,000 to 250,000 clones, 80% to 85% of which appear only once. Sequences were obtained from peripheral blood. The receptor set was obtained from a woman aged 25 to 39 who had recovered from COVID-19.

This clone turned up a few times. This sequence joins TRBV4-1 and TRBJ1-5; 8 bases fit TRBD1. The CDR3 length is 17 residues. CDR1 MGHRA and CDR2 YSYEKL come from the germline V gene. The ends lost 1 base at V and 6 bases at J; junction bases unmatched: 11. Written as DNA, the CDR3 is TGCGCCAGCAGCCAAGGACGATTTAACAGGGGGTCTCAGCCCCAGCATTTT. Residues: CASSQGRFNRGSQPQHF.

The gene calls are TRBV5-1 and TRBJ2-1; 14 bases map to TRBD2. V lost 3 bases to trimming and J lost 5 bases; unmatched junction nucleotides: 4. The CDR3 contains 16 residues. In germline, CDR1 is SGHRS, CDR2 YFSETQ. CDR3 in DNA: TGCGCCAGCAGCTCAGGACTAGCGGGAGGTAACAATGAGCAGTTCTTC. It is translated as CASSSGLAGGNNEQFF.

The rearrangement uses TRBV7-3 and TRBJ2-5; 11 bases match TRBD2. V shed 10 bases, J shed 5 bases, and the junction held 12 bases outside the gene matches. This CDR3 region has 15 residues. Germline loops: CDR1 SGHTA, CDR2 FQGTGA. This chain's CDR3 is CATSLAGGPGETQYF. The CDR3 DNA follows: TGTGCCACCTCCTTAGCGGGAGGGCCTGGGGAGACCCAGTACTTC.

This clone was observed a handful of times. The chain couples TRBV28 to TRBJ1-5, with a possible D match to TRBD1 (6 bases). Between the trimmed V and J ends, which lost 5 bases and 0 bases, there was a span of 11 bases. Germline V gives CDR1 MDHEN, CDR2 SYDVKM. The CDR3 is made up of 15 amino acids. The CDR3 spells CASSEQGYSNQPQHF. Written as DNA, the CDR3 is TGTGCCAGCAGTGAACAGGGTTATAGCAATCAGCCCCAGCATTTT.

This clone was seen more than once but under ten times. V is TRBV2 and J is TRBJ2-7; D ambiguous. There are 12 residues in the CDR3. With 2 bases removed from V and 5 bases from J, the gap between germline ends came to 7 bases. Germline V gene lookup returns CDR1 SNHLY and CDR2 FYNNEI. CDR3 in amino acids: CASSEPSDEQYF. The CDR3 coding sequence is TGTGCCAGCAGTGAACCGTCAGACGAGCAGTACTTC. The full variable domain, its missing parts supplied by reference TRBV2 and TRBJ2-7, is EPEVTQTPSHQVTQMGQEVILRCVPISNHLYFYWYRQILGQKVEFLVSFYNNEISEKSEIFDDQFSVERPDGSNFTLKIRSTKLEDSAMYFCASSEPSDEQYFGPGTRLTVT.

CDR3 coding DNA: TGTGCCAGCAGCCTGGGGGCTACCGGGGAGCTGTTTTTT. This encodes CASSLGATGELFF. This sequence joins TRBV7-8 and TRBJ2-2; tentatively, D is TRBD1 (6 bases). The V end was cut by 5 bases, the J end by 5 bases, with 9 bases between. CDR1 and CDR2 from the germline V gene are SGHVS and FQNEAQ. CDR3 size: 13 residues.

V gene TRBV7-8 combines with J gene TRBJ1-1; D gene uncertain. Germline-derived CDR1 and CDR2 are SGHVS and FQNEAQ. Trimming left V 5 bases short and J 7 bases short, with 11 bases between. The CDR3 is 12 residues long. As DNA, the CDR3 is TGTGCCAGCAGCCGTAGTGAGTTTGAAGCTTTCTTT. Residues: CASSRSEFEAFF.

The rearrangement joins TRBV11-2 to TRBJ2-3; 12 bases match TRBD2. The CDR3 contains 16 residues. Unmatched junction bases numbered 7, after V lost 5 bases and J lost 4 bases. Germline CDR1 reads SGHAT; CDR2 reads FQNNGV. The CDR3, as DNA: TGTGCCAGCAGCACTAGCGGGAGGTGGAGCGCAGATACGCAGTATTTT. Translating it yields CASSTSGRWSADTQYF.

This clone is a singleton in its sample. V is TRBV4-2 and J is TRBJ2-5; 9 bases line up with TRBD2. This CDR3 comprises 19 residues. Germline CDR1 reads LGHNA; CDR2 reads YNFKEQ. V gave up 0 bases and J gave up 2 bases; unmatched junction bases: 13. CDR3 amino acids: CASSQDWSLGLALQETQYF. CDR3 nucleotide sequence: TGTGCCAGCAGCCAAGATTGGTCTTTGGGACTAGCCCTACAAGAGACCCAGTACTTC.

The V call is TRBV6-5, the J call TRBJ2-2, with D possibly being TRBD2 (5 bases). CDR1 MNHEY and CDR2 SVGAGI come from the germline V gene. With 10 bases removed from V and 5 bases from J, the gap between germline ends came to 17 bases. The CDR3 has 14 residues. For the CDR3, the DNA is TGTGCCACCTTCCCGGGAAAACTTACCGGGGAGCTGTTTTTT. This codes for CATFPGKLTGELFF.

V usage is TRBV24-1 and J usage is TRBJ2-5; 7 bases fit TRBD2. V gave up 12 bases and J gave up 6 bases; unmatched junction bases: 15. The CDR3 has 14 amino acids. Germline V gene sequence: CDR1 KGHDR, CDR2 SFDVKD. CDR3 loop: CAPERDGSMKTQYF. CDR3 DNA: TGTGCCCCCGAGCGGGACGGGAGTATGAAGACCCAGTACTTC.

Concerning this clone: The same CDR3 can be traced to other DNA sequences in this sample. This chain connects TRBV15 to TRBJ2-3; D remains unclear. The V end lost 2 bases, the J end lost 3 bases, and 12 bases lay between the germline ends. This CDR3 has 15 residues. The germline V gene encodes CDR1 LNHNV and CDR2 YYDKDF (reference sequence). CDR3 in amino acids: CATSRRRRRTDTQYF. As DNA, the CDR3 is TGTGCCACCAGCAGAAGGCGGAGAAGGACAGATACGCAGTATTTT.

The CDR3 nucleotides are TGTGCCAGCAGCCGGGGACTAGCGGGAGGGGGAGGCACAGATACGCAGTATTTT. Translated, it gives CASSRGLAGGGGTDTQYF. The genes are TRBV9 and TRBJ2-3; 16 bases fit TRBD2. This CDR3 has 18 residues. Per the germline V gene, CDR1 is SGDLS and CDR2 is YYNGEE. Trimming at V came to 4 bases and at J to 1 base, leaving 6 bases not matched to a gene.

The chain joins TRBV27 to TRBJ2-3, with TRBD2 matching over 7 bases. V trimming: 6 bases; J trimming: 2 bases; junction bases outside the gene matches: 20. Per germline, CDR1 MNHEY and CDR2 SMNVEV (reference sequence). The CDR3 extends over 19 amino acids. CDR3 protein: CASSSKFFRASGLTDTQYF. Written as DNA, the CDR3 is TGTGCCAGCAGCTCTAAATTTTTCCGGGCTAGCGGACTCACAGATACGCAGTATTTT.

This chain links TRBV6-5 with TRBJ1-2, with 7 bases aligning to TRBD1. Germline V gene data show CDR1 as MNHEY and CDR2 as SVGAGI. V shed 6 bases and J 2 bases; nucleotides not matched to a gene: 6. The CDR3 contains 14 residues. DNA of the CDR3: TGTGCCAGCAGGGAGGGACAGCTAAACTATGGCTACACCTTC. Translating gives CASREGQLNYGYTF.